Included here is one T cell receptor (beta chain) sequence, with context. All of the isolated RNA was reverse transcribed, so expressed TCRB transcripts were sequenced. The data were produced by immunoSEQ multiplex PCR, yet TCRdb's version contains in-frame clones alone and is incomplete. The sample includes 900,000 or so clones, 15% to 20% of them seen just once. CDR1 is SGHTA and CDR2 is FQGTGA in the germline V gene. After removal of 4 bases from V and 2 bases from J, the junction contained 15 bases not matched to a gene. This CDR3 has 18 residues. The data belong to a study of beta chain features in type 1 diabetes.

The clonotype comes from a woman younger than 35 in good health. V usage is TRBV7-3 and J usage is TRBJ2-7; 9 bases map to TRBD2. The sample taken for sequencing was naive CD4+ T cells from blood. The CDR3 region is CASSSMGGRAEGAYEQYF. Here the CDR3 DNA reads TGTGCCAGCAGCTCCATGGGCGGGAGGGCCGAGGGGGCCTACGAGCAGTACTTC. Based on the CDR3 plus reference TRBV7-3 and TRBJ2-7, the full variable domain is GAGVSQTPSNKVTEKGKYVELRCDPISGHTALYWYRQSLGQGPEFLIYFQGTGAADDSGLPNDRFFAVRPEGSVSTLKIQRTERGDSAVYLCASSSMGGRAEGAYEQYFGPGTRLTVT.